This T cell receptor (beta chain) is drawn from a study of Ad26.COV2.S vaccination and SARS-CoV-2 variants. Overall study context: Recipients of Ad26.COV2.S got it intramuscularly, once or twice 56 days apart.

Described treatment: some 20 received Ad26.COV2.S at low or high dose, single or two shots; 5 received placebo; per-sample allocation not given. Samples analyzed were those drawn on day 63 after the first vaccine or placebo injection. This CDR3 region has 14 residues. This clone was counted between two and nine times. Antigen unknown. Findings and limits, study-wide: Vaccine recipients showed a spike-specific TCR breadth that was higher than in placebo recipients.

Measured with immunoSEQ multiplex PCR; TCRdb has only the in-frame clones, and not every one. The repertoire includes approximately 350,000 clones, roughly 85% of them detected once, and around 7.4% sits in the top ten. Here the sequenced sample was peripheral blood, taken in a trial of Ad26.COV2.S vaccine versus placebo. The chain uses TRBV1 and TRBJ2-7; the table's D call of TRBD2 was not tested on the DNA. TRBV1 is classified as a pseudogene. The TCR was taken from a person aged 18-65 years who received the Ad26.COV2.S COVID-19 vaccine or a placebo. CDR3 loop: CTSSHCAVNYEQYF. Here the CDR3 DNA reads TGCACCAGCAGCCATTGCGCCGTGAACTACGAGCAGTACTTC.